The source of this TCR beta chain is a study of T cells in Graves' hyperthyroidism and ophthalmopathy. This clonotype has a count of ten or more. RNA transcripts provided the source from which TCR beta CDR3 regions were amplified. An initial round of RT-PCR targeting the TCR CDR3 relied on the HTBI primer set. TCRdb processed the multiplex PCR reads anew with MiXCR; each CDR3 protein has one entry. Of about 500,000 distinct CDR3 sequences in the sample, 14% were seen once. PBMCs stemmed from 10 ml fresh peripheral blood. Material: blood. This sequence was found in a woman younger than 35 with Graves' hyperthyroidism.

The CDR3 is CATSKPRTGPSNQPQHF. The CDR3 DNA follows: TGTGCCACCAGCAAGCCACGGACAGGGCCCAGCAATCAGCCCCAGCATTTT. The chain is built from TRBV15 and TRBJ1-5; 8 bases fit TRBD1. V lost 4 bases and J lost 1; bases outside the gene matches: 9. This CDR3 comprises 17 residues. Germline V CDR1 and CDR2: LNHNV, YYDKDF (reference sequence).